A single sample is the source of the 28 T cell receptor beta chains below, sequenced in a study of molecular identifiers for immune sequencing clone quantification. TCRdb re-called the PCR reads through MiXCR, storing one row per CDR3 protein. Found here are about 100,000 distinct CDR3 sequences, around 23% of them singletons; the top ten hold more than 0.85%. Sample: naive CD8+ T cells from blood, with Jurkat cell RNA spiked in. Stated subset: FACS-sorted CD8+CD4-CCR7+CD45RA+ naive T cells. Every receptor here comes from a human donor in good health. Some libraries in this study had Jurkat cell RNA spiked in.

Worth noting for this clonotype: This may be a read error: a much more frequent sequence differs by one nucleotide. The V call is TRBV7-6, the J call TRBJ2-7; 8 bases agree with TRBD2. With 5 bases clipped from V and 6 bases from J, the junction kept 12 bases outside the gene matches. Germline V lookup: CDR1 SGHVS, CDR2 FNYEAQ. This CDR3 has 15 residues. CDR3 sequence: CASSPRIAGYREQYF. The CDR3 DNA reads TGTGCCAGCAGCCCCCGGATAGCGGGGTATCGCGAGCAGTACTTC.

This clonotype showed up many times. This sequence joins TRBV7-6 and TRBJ2-2; 13 nucleotides match TRBD2. J was trimmed by 5 bases and V by 6 bases; bases with no gene match: 3. The CDR3 extends over 15 amino acids. Germline lookup yields CDR1 SGHVS and CDR2 FNYEAQ. CDR3 in amino acids: CASSPGLAGTGELFF. The CDR3 bases are TGTGCCAGCAGTCCGGGACTAGCGGGGACCGGGGAGCTGTTTTTT.

V usage is TRBV30 and J usage is TRBJ2-1; D is undetermined. The V and J ends lost 0 bases and 4 bases respectively, with 13 bases between them. The CDR3 length is 15 residues. CDR1 and CDR2 (germline): GTSNPN, SVGIG (reference sequence). CDR3 in amino acids: CAWSVENPRYNEQFF. The CDR3 DNA is TGTGCCTGGAGTGTGGAGAATCCTAGATACAATGAGCAGTTCTTC. Supplemented by reference TRBV30 and TRBJ2-1, the full variable domain reads SQTIHQWPATLVQPVGSPLSLECTVEGTSNPNLYWYRQAAGRGLQLLFYSVGIGQISSEVPQNLSASRPQDRQFILSSKKLLLSDSGFYLCAWSVENPRYNEQFFGPGTRLTVL.

Note on this clonotype: This could be a read error, since a much larger clone is one nucleotide away. This rearrangement joins TRBV7-6 to TRBJ1-4; D is undetermined. Looked up from germline, CDR1 is SGHVS and CDR2 is FNYEAQ. The length of the CDR3 is 11 residues. The CDR3 here is CASSLDERLFF. Written as DNA, the CDR3 is TGTGCCAGCAGCTTAGACGAAAGACTGTTTTTT.

A word on this clonotype: A read error may be the cause here, since a much bigger clone is one base away. The gene calls are TRBV15 and TRBJ2-1; D is undetermined. Germline CDR1 and CDR2: LNHNV and YYDKDF (reference sequence). V lost 1 base, J lost 5 bases, and 9 bases lay in between. The CDR3 has 14 residues. CDR3 bases: TGTGCCACCAGCAGAGGTTCGACCCACAATGAGCAGTTCTTC. Encoded protein: CATSRGSTHNEQFF. Drawing the rest from reference TRBV15 and TRBJ2-1, the complete variable domain is DAMVIQNPRYQVTQFGKPVTLSCSQTLNHNVMYWYQQKSSQAPKLLFHYYDKDFNNEADTPDNFQSRRPNTSFCFLDIRSPGLGDTAMYLCATSRGSTHNEQFFGPGTRLTVL.

The chain is built from TRBV9 and TRBJ2-1; D ambiguous. CDR1 SGDLS and CDR2 YYNGEE come from the germline V gene. This CDR3 comprises 16 residues. V dropped 0 bases and J dropped 0 bases, with 10 bases sitting between them. CDR3 DNA: TGTGCCAGCAGCGTAGGCCTCGTTAGCTCCTACAATGAGCAGTTCTTC. Translating gives CASSVGLVSSYNEQFF.

Notes on this clonotype: Its ends do not fully match the called genes, so a read error is possible. The chain joins TRBV30 to TRBJ2-7; D is ambiguous. The V gene's germline CDR1 is GTSNPN and CDR2 SVGIG (reference sequence). The CDR3 totals 11 residues. CDR3 sequence reads: CAWSLLYERYF. CDR3 in DNA: TGTGCCTGGAGTCTCCTCTACGAGCGGTACTTC.

This clonotype was observed a handful of times. CDR3 amino acids: CAWSGGHSNQPQHF. CDR3 DNA: TGTGCCTGGAGTGGCGGGCACAGCAATCAGCCCCAGCATTTT. V and J are TRBV30 and TRBJ1-5; D is uncertain. The CDR3 is made up of 14 amino acids. Germline CDR1 and CDR2: GTSNPN and SVGIG (reference sequence). V lost 1 base and J lost 1, with 8 bases in between. Drawing the rest from reference TRBV30 and TRBJ1-5, the complete variable domain is SQTIHQWPATLVQPVGSPLSLECTVEGTSNPNLYWYRQAAGRGLQLLFYSVGIGQISSEVPQNLSASRPQDRQFILSSKKLLLSDSGFYLCAWSGGHSNQPQHFGDGTRLSIL.

V usage is TRBV27 and J usage is TRBJ2-1; TRBD2 aligns across 10 bases. This CDR3 has 18 residues. The trim removed 5 bases at V and 3 bases at J, leaving 13 bases unmatched. Germline values: CDR1 MNHEY, CDR2 SMNVEV (reference sequence). The CDR3 here is CASSPIGRTSGNYNEQFF. CDR3 nucleotide sequence: TGTGCCAGCAGTCCGATTGGCCGGACTAGCGGAAACTACAATGAGCAGTTCTTC.

J is TRBJ2-2 and V is TRBV28; D gene ambiguous. V lost 5 bases to trimming and J lost 3 bases, with 13 bases between them. The CDR3 has 15 amino acids. From germline, CDR1 is MDHEN and CDR2 SYDVKM. The CDR3 reads CASSSDLPDTGELFF. The CDR3 DNA follows: TGTGCCAGCAGTAGCGACCTACCCGACACCGGGGAGCTGTTTTTT.

This clonotype was observed many times. V and J are TRBV7-2 and TRBJ2-4; D is undetermined. Trimming took off 3 bases at V and 7 bases at J, with 10 bases between the two ends. The germline V gene encodes CDR1 SGHTA and CDR2 FQGNSA. The CDR3 spans 13 residues. CDR3 sequence (DNA): TGTGCCAGCAGCTTGCCACCCGGGAACATTCAGTACTTC. Its translation is CASSLPPGNIQYF. Variable domain in full (rest from reference TRBV7-2 and TRBJ2-4): GAGVSQSPSNKVTEKGKDVELRCDPISGHTALYWYRQSLGQGLEFLIYFQGNSAPDKSGLPSDRFSAERTGGSVSTLTIQRTQQEDSAVYLCASSLPPGNIQYFGAGTRLSVL.

As concerns this clonotype: Possible read error: a much larger clone is one base away. The rearrangement joins TRBV24-1 to TRBJ2-5; tentatively, D is TRBD1 (6 bases). V was cut by 5 bases and J by 1 base, with 7 bases left in between. Germline V CDR1 and CDR2: KGHDR, SFDVKD. This CDR3 comprises 13 residues. Here the CDR3 DNA reads TGTGCCACCAGTGGGGACACCCAAGAGACCCAGTACTTC. Protein: CATSGDTQETQYF.

J is TRBJ2-7 and V is TRBV20-1; TRBD1 or TRBD2 may be the D gene (6 bases each). The V end was cut by 0 bases, the J end by 5 bases, with 14 bases between. This CDR3 region has 14 residues. The V gene's germline CDR1 is DFQATT and CDR2 SNEGSKA (reference sequence). This CDR3 reads CSARESLGGHEQYF. The CDR3, as DNA: TGCAGTGCTAGAGAAAGCTTGGGGGGCCACGAGCAGTACTTC.

Details on this clonotype: The junction shows a germline mismatch at one end, possibly a read error. This chain uses TRBV6-5 with TRBJ2-2, with D perhaps given as TRBD1 or TRBD2 (5 bases each). The germline CDR1 and CDR2 sequences are MNHEY and SVGAGI. The CDR3 is 17 amino acids. This chain's CDR3 is CASSYRTGMGNTGELFF. The DNA of the CDR3 is TGTGCCAGCAGTTACCGCACAGGAATGGGGAACACCGGGGAGCTGTTCTTT.

This clonotype was counted many times. The gene calls are TRBV18 and TRBJ2-3; D unclear. The germline V gene encodes CDR1 KGHSH and CDR2 LQKENI. This CDR3 comprises 16 residues. V was shortened by 2 bases and J by 0 bases, with 12 bases between the two germline ends. The CDR3 is CASSPVDDWSTDTQYF. Here the CDR3 DNA reads TGTGCCAGCTCACCAGTGGACGACTGGAGCACAGATACGCAGTATTTT.

As for this clonotype: Possible read error: a much larger clone is one base away. The chain uses TRBV7-9 and TRBJ1-1; no reliable D call. This CDR3 spans 11 amino acids. Germline V gene sequence: CDR1 SEHNR, CDR2 FQNEAQ (reference sequence). V lost 5 bases and J 8 bases, leaving 9 bases between the germline ends. The CDR3 bases are TGTGCCAGCAGCCCCACATGCGAAGCTTTCTTT. It codes for CASSPTCEAFF.

This clonotype has ten or more counts. The V gene is TRBV19, the J gene TRBJ2-3; D is perhaps TRBD2 (5 bases). Trimming removed 6 bases at V and 1 base at J, with 11 bases between. Germline CDR1 and CDR2: LNHDA and SQIVND (reference sequence). This CDR3 region has 14 residues. CDR3 protein: CASRREGGTDTQYF. The CDR3 coding sequence is TGTGCCAGTAGGAGAGAGGGAGGCACAGATACGCAGTATTTT. The entire variable domain, with the rest obtained from reference TRBV19 and TRBJ2-3, is as follows: DGGITQSPKYLFRKEGQNVTLSCEQNLNHDAMYWYRQDPGQGLRLIYYSQIVNDFQKGDIAEGYSVSREKKESFPLTVTSAQKNPTAFYLCASRREGGTDTQYFGPGTRLTVL.

Many counts were recorded for this clonotype. This chain uses TRBV3-1 with TRBJ2-7; the D gene could be TRBD1 or TRBD2 (6 bases each). With 1 base removed from V and 6 bases from J, the gap between germline ends came to 10 bases. The CDR3 extends over 13 amino acids. Germline CDR1 is LGHDT and CDR2 is YNNKEL (reference sequence). CDR3 amino acids: CASSQGGAGEQYF. Here the CDR3 DNA reads TGTGCCAGCAGCCAAGGGGGGGCGGGCGAGCAGTACTTC.

In this sample, this clonotype turned up many times. The V call is TRBV7-9, the J call TRBJ2-2, with 7 bases aligning to TRBD1. V lost 3 bases and J lost 6; bases outside the gene matches: 7. The CDR3 covers 15 residues. Germline lookup yields CDR1 SEHNR and CDR2 FQNEAQ (reference sequence). In nucleotides, the CDR3 is TGTGCCAGCAGCTTGCAGGGGGTCTCAGCCGGGGAGCTGTTTTTT. Amino acid sequence: CASSLQGVSAGELFF.

The chain recombines TRBV20-1 with TRBJ2-3; 8 bases fit TRBD2. This CDR3 has 16 residues. Trimming took 0 bases from V and 0 from J; bases not matched to a gene: 5. Germline V gene lookup returns CDR1 DFQATT and CDR2 SNEGSKA (reference sequence). CDR3 residues: CSARDLSSGSTDTQYF. CDR3 coding DNA: TGCAGTGCTAGAGATCTCTCTAGCGGGAGCACAGATACGCAGTATTTT.

This clonotype occurred many times. This rearrangement joins TRBV5-6 to TRBJ1-1; D unclear. The V gene's germline CDR1 is SGHDT and CDR2 YYEEEE. This CDR3 has 14 amino acids. Trimming removed 2 bases from V and 0 bases from J, with 8 bases in between. This CDR3 is CASSLVRLNTEAFF. CDR3 nucleotides: TGTGCCAGCAGCTTAGTCCGGCTGAACACTGAAGCTTTCTTT.

A word on this clonotype: This could be a read error, since a much larger clone is one nucleotide away. DNA for the CDR3: TGCAGTGCGAGAAGGACAGAACCATTTTACGAGCAGTACTTC. This gives the protein CSARRTEPFYEQYF. The V gene is TRBV20-1, the J gene TRBJ2-7, with D possibly being TRBD1 (6 bases). Trimming took off 6 bases at V and 4 bases at J, with 19 bases between the two ends. CDR1 is DFQATT, CDR2 SNEGSKA, per germline (reference sequence). The CDR3 loop spans 14 amino acids.

The rearrangement uses TRBV18 and TRBJ2-5; 9 nucleotides match TRBD2. With 4 bases clipped from V and 4 bases from J, the junction kept 10 bases outside the gene matches. This CDR3 has 16 residues. Germline CDR1 is KGHSH and CDR2 is LQKENI. The CDR3 bases are TGTGCCAGCTCACGGGACCAAGCGGGGGGATCAGAGACCCAGTACTTC. It encodes CASSRDQAGGSETQYF.

This clonotype was picked up many times. The chain combines TRBV4-1 with TRBJ1-5; the D gene is possibly TRBD1 (6 bases). This CDR3 contains 14 residues. Germline CDR1 and CDR2: MGHRA and YSYEKL. V lost 4 bases and J lost 4, with 11 bases in between. The CDR3 nucleotides are TGCGCCAGCAGCCGGACAGAACAGAATCAGCCCCAGCATTTT. Its translation is CASSRTEQNQPQHF.

The genes are TRBV9 and TRBJ1-1; the match to TRBD1 covers 10 bases. Germline CDR1 is SGDLS and CDR2 is YYNGEE. This CDR3 is 15 amino acids long. The J segment lost 4 bases and the V segment lost 0 bases, leaving 3 bases of the junction unmatched. CDR3 sequence reads: CASSVGGQGGTEAFF. In DNA form, the CDR3 reads TGTGCCAGCAGCGTAGGCGGACAGGGGGGCACTGAAGCTTTCTTT.

This clonotype was detected a few times. The rearrangement uses TRBV6-2 or TRBV6-3 and TRBJ2-5; no reliable D call. Looked up from germline, CDR1 is MNHEY and CDR2 is SVGEGT. CDR3 length: 10 amino acids. The V end was cut by 3 bases, the J end by 5 bases, with 1 base between. CDR3 nucleotides: TGTGCCAGCAGTTATGAGACCCAGTACTTC. It yields the protein CASSYETQYF.

In regard to this clonotype: Being one base from a much bigger clone, this may be a read error. The J gene is TRBJ2-7, the V gene TRBV20-1, with 7 nucleotides matching TRBD1. There are 11 residues in the CDR3. CDR1 and CDR2 (germline): DFQATT, SNEGSKA (reference sequence). The CDR3 region is CGARQGSEQYF. The CDR3 nucleotides are TGCGGTGCTAGACAGGGCTCCGAGCAGTACTTC.

This clonotype was recorded at least ten times. This chain connects TRBV2 to TRBJ2-7; TRBD2 aligns across 7 bases. CDR1 is SNHLY, CDR2 FYNNEI, per germline. V lost 4 bases, J lost 5 bases, and 20 bases stayed unmatched. This CDR3 is 18 amino acids long. The CDR3 region is CASSVVGMGPGGDHEQYF. The CDR3 DNA follows: TGTGCCAGCAGTGTGGTCGGGATGGGCCCGGGGGGTGACCACGAGCAGTACTTC. The full variable domain, with the rest looked up from reference TRBV2 and TRBJ2-7, is EPEVTQTPSHQVTQMGQEVILRCVPISNHLYFYWYRQILGQKVEFLVSFYNNEISEKSEIFDDQFSVERPDGSNFTLKIRSTKLEDSAMYFCASSVVGMGPGGDHEQYFGPGTRLTVT.